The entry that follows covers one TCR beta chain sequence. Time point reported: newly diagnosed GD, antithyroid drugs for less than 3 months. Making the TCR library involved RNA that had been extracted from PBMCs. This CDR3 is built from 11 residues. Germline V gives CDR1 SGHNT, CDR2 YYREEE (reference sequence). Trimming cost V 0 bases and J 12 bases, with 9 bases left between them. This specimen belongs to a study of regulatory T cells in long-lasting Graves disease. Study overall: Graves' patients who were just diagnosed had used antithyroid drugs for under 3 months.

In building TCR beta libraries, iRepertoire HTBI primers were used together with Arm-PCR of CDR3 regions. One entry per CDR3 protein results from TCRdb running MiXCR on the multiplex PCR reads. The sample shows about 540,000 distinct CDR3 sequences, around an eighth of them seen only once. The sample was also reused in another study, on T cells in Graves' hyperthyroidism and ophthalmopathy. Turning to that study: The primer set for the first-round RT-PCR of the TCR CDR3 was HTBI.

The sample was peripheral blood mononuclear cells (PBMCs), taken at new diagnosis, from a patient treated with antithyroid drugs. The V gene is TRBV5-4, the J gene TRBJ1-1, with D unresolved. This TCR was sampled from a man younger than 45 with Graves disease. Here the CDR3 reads CASSLDGGSFF. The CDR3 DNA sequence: TGTGCCAGCAGCTTGGACGGAGGGTCTTTCTTT.